Sequencing of this TCR beta chain was carried out in a study of PD-1 blockade in classical Hodgkin lymphoma. Notes on the study in general: Relapsed/refractory patients reportedly had lower baseline diversity than newly diagnosed patients.

Specified time point: cycle 4 day 1 (C4D1), after 5 to 7 weeks of nivolumab. With no exception, relapse followed autologous stem cell transplantation in all patients, and brentuximab vedotin exposure varied. Purified CD4+ T cells were obtained from thawed PBMCs through magnetic negative selection. As for this clone: Its cognate antigen is unknown.

The CDR3 is 14 amino acids. The V end lost 1 base, the J end lost 1 base, and 7 bases lay between the germline ends. Germline loops: CDR1 SGHVS, CDR2 FNYEAQ. Assay: immunoSEQ multiplex PCR; the TCRdb copy retains only in-frame clones and omits some. The sample carries fewer than 30,000 clones, approximately 79% recorded once. The TCR was taken from a human donor with classical Hodgkin lymphoma. The rearrangement links TRBV7-6 to TRBJ1-1; D gene unclear. The specimen was CD4+ T cells from blood, collected before the fourth cycle of nivolumab. The CDR3 here is CASSLDGWNTEAFF. CDR3 coding DNA: TGTGCCAGCAGCTTAGACGGGTGGAACACTGAAGCTTTCTTT.